The 9 T cell receptor beta chains presented below share a single source sample, sequenced in a study of CD8+CD57+ T cells in acquired aplastic anemia. The TCR beta profiling, which covered VDJ combination and CDR3 sequence, was carried out using genomic DNA as the template. MiXCR, applied by TCRdb to the reads, yields one record per CDR3 protein. There are around 230,000 distinct CDR3 sequences in the sample; over 55% occur only once, and approximately 30% lies in the top ten. The sequenced sample was sorted CD4+, CD8+, or CD8+CD57+ T cells (not recorded which) from PBMCs. All receptors come from a human donor in good health.

This clonotype was picked up many times. The chain recombines TRBV7-8 with TRBJ2-7; 12 bases line up with TRBD2. CDR1 SGHVS and CDR2 FQNEAQ come from the germline V gene. CDR3 length: 16 residues. The V segment lost 4 bases and the J segment 1 base; nucleotides outside the gene matches: 5. The CDR3 sequence: CASSSQTSGGSYEQYF. CDR3 bases: TGTGCCAGCAGCTCCCAGACTAGCGGGGGTTCCTACGAGCAGTACTTC.

V is TRBV25-1 and J is TRBJ1-2, with D unclear. Trimming shortened V by 9 bases and J by 4 bases, and 18 bases separated the two germline ends. Germline CDR1 and CDR2: MGHDK and SYGVNS. CDR3 length equals 14 residues. The CDR3 DNA reads TGTGCCAGTAGTCCGACGGGTCCGGGCTATGGCTACACCTTC. Translating it yields CASSPTGPGYGYTF.

As concerns this clonotype: One junction end disagrees with the germline gene, perhaps due to a read error. This chain connects TRBV12-3 or TRBV12-4 to TRBJ1-2; D remains ambiguous. The CDR3 contains 12 residues. CDR3 sequence: CASSLAYYGYTF. The CDR3 DNA reads as TGTGCCAGCAGTTTAGCATACTATGGCTATACCTTC.

This clonotype was recorded many times. The chain uses TRBV12-3 or TRBV12-4 and TRBJ2-7; D may be TRBD1 or TRBD2 (5 bases each). V was pared by 3 bases and J by 2 bases, with 14 bases between. The CDR3 spans 15 residues. The CDR3 loop reads CASSFYGGRAYEQYF. The DNA of the CDR3 is TGTGCCAGCAGTTTCTATGGGGGAAGAGCCTACGAGCAGTACTTC.

Remarks on this clonotype: A read error may account for a junction end that differs from germline. This chain joins TRBV24-1 and TRBJ1-5; 8 bases fit TRBD1. Germline V gene lookup returns CDR1 KGHDR and CDR2 SFDVKD. This CDR3 comprises 17 residues. The CDR3 here is CASSGDRGSNSNQPQHF. The DNA for the CDR3 is TGTGCCAGCAGTGGCGACAGGGGAAGTAATAGCAATCAGCCCCAGCATTTT.

V is TRBV2 and J is TRBJ1-1; D gene unclear. The V end lost 4 bases, the J end lost 5 bases, and 17 bases lay between the germline ends. CDR1 and CDR2 (germline): SNHLY, FYNNEI. The CDR3 contains 15 residues. In DNA, the CDR3 is TGTGCCAGCAGTGTTTTATGGTCGGGAGATACTGAAGCTTTCTTT. It is translated as CASSVLWSGDTEAFF.

This clonotype has just one count. CDR3: CSARRLNYNEQFF. The CDR3 DNA follows: TGCAGTGCTAGAAGACTCAATTACAATGAGCAGTTCTTC. The chain joins TRBV20-1 to TRBJ2-1; unclear D gene. Germline loops: CDR1 DFQATT, CDR2 SNEGSKA (reference sequence). Trimming cost V 2 bases and J 4 bases, with 9 bases left between them. This CDR3 is built from 13 residues.

The chain uses TRBV20-1 and TRBJ2-7; 13 bases map to TRBD2. Looked up from germline, CDR1 is DFQATT and CDR2 is SNEGSKA (reference sequence). The CDR3 is made up of 18 amino acids. With V trimmed by 0 bases and J by 0 bases, 8 bases remained unmatched. CDR3 bases: TGCAGTGCTAGAGATTGGGCCCGGACTAGCGGGAGCTCCTACGAGCAGTACTTC. The encoded protein is CSARDWARTSGSSYEQYF.

This clonotype was seen only once. The V and J genes are TRBV7-9 and TRBJ2-7, with a weak D call TRBD1 (6 bases). Germline assignment: CDR1 SEHNR and CDR2 FQNEAQ (reference sequence). Trimming stripped 3 bases from V and 0 bases from J, with 9 bases between. The CDR3 consists of 14 residues. As DNA, the CDR3 is TGTGCCAGCAGCTTTACAGGGAACTCCTACGAGCAGTACTTC. It specifies CASSFTGNSYEQYF.